This T cell receptor (beta chain) was sequenced during a study of human T cells and chemical hapten exposure. Between the trimmed V and J ends, which lost 5 bases and 5 bases, there was a span of 13 bases. CDR3 length: 13 residues. CDR1 DFQATT and CDR2 SNEGSKA come from the germline V gene (reference sequence). Each CDR3 protein is one row after TCRdb ran MiXCR on the RACE reads. The table lists 85,000 to 100,000 distinct CDR3 sequences, approximately 10% of them singletons, with around 2.1% in the top ten. As for time point: patch test 2, 6 weeks after DPC sensitization. Treatment indicated: therapeutic diphenylcyclopropenone sensitization with weekly scalp DPC. In its sample, this clonotype was seen many times.

The sequences come from whole blood, collected in connection with sensitization to the hapten diphenylcyclopropenone (DPC). This clonotype was sampled from a man aged 35 to 55 with alopecia areata. Some clones in this sample may be carry-over from other donors' samples. The chain employs TRBV20-1 and TRBJ2-1, with D possibly TRBD2 on 6 matching bases. The CDR3 sequence: CSARDWSNNEQFF. CDR3 nucleotide sequence: TGCAGTGCTCGGGACTGGAGTAACAATGAGCAGTTCTTC.